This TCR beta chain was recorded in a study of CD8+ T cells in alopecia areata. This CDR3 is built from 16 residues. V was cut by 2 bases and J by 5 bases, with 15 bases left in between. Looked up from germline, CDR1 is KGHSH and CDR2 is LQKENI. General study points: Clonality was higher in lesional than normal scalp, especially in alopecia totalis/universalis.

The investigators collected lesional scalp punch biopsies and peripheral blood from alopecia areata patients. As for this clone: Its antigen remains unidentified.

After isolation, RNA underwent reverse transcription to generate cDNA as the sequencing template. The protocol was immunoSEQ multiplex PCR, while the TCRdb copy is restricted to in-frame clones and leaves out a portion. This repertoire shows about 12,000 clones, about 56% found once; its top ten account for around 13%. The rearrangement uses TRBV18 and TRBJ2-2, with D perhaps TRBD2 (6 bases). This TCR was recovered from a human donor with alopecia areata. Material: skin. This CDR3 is CASSPAASVGTGELFF. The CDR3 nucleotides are TGTGCCAGCTCACCAGCGGCTAGCGTGGGGACCGGGGAGCTGTTTTTT.